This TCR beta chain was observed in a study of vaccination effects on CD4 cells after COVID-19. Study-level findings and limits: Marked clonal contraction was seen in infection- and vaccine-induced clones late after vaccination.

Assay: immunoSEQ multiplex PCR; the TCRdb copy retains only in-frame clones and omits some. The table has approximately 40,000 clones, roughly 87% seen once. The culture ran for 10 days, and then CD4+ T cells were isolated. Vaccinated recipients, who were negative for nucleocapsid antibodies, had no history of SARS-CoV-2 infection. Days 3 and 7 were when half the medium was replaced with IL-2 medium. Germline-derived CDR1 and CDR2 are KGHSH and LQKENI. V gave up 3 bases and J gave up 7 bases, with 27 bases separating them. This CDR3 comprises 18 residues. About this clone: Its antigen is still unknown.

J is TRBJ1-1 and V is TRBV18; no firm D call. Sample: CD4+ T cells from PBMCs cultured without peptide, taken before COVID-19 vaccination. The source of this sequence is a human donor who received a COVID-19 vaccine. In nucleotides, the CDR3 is TGTGCCAGCTCACCCAGTATAGTAGTGTCAGAGGATCGTAGTGAAGCTTTCTTT. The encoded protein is CASSPSIVVSEDRSEAFF. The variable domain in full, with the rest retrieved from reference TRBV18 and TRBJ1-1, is NAGVMQNPRHLVRRRGQEARLRCSPMKGHSHVYWYRQLPEEGLKFMVYLQKENIIDESGMPKERFSAEFPKEGPSILRIQQVVRGDSAAYFCASSPSIVVSEDRSEAFFGQGTRLTVV.